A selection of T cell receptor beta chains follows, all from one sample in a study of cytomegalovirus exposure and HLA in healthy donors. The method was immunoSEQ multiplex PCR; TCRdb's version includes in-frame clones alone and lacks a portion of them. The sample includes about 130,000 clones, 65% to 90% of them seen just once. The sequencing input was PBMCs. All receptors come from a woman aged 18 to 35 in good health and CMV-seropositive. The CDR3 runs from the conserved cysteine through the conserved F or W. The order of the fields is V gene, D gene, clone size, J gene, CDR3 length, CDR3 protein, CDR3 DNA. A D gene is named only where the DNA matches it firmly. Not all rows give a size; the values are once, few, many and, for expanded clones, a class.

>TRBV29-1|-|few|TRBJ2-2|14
CSVVGGWNTGELFF
TGCAGCGTTGTAGGGGGATGGAACACCGGGGAGCTGTTTTTT
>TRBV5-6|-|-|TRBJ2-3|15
CASSTRDFATDTQYF
TGTGCCAGCAGCACCCGGGACTTCGCCACAGATACGCAGTATTTT
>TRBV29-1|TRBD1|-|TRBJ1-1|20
CSVEGVKGQGRYVSDTEAFF
TGCAGCGTTGAAGGGGTGAAAGGACAGGGGAGGTACGTTTCTGACACTGAAGCTTTCTTT
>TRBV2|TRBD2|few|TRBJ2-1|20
CASSEALGASGGSSQFEQFF
TGTGCCAGCAGTGAAGCATTGGGGGCTAGCGGGGGGTCGTCGCAATTTGAGCAGTTCTTC
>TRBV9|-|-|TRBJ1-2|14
CASSVGGSNYGYTF
TGTGCCAGCAGCGTTGGAGGGTCTAACTATGGCTACACCTTC
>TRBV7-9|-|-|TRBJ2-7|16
CASSTRQGGFPTTQYF
TGTGCCAGCAGCACTCGACAGGGAGGTTTTCCTACGACGCAGTACTTC
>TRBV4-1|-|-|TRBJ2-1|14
CASSLPGHYNEQFF
TGCGCCAGCAGCCTTCCGGGACACTACAATGAGCAGTTCTTC
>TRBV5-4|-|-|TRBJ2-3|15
CASSRGDDSTDTQYF
TGTGCCAGCAGCCGCGGGGACGATTCCACAGATACGCAGTATTTT
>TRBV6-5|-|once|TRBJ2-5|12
CASSATGETQYF
TGTGCCAGCAGTGCGACGGGGGAGACCCAGTACTTC
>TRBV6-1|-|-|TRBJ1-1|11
CASSRGTEAFF
TGTGCCAGCAGCCGAGGCACTGAAGCTTTCTTT
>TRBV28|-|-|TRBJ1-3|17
CASSPAGGGVGGNTIYF
TGTGCCAGCAGTCCCGCCGGCGGAGGGGTGGGTGGAAACACCATATATTTT
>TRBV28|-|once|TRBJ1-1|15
CASSPGTALNTEAFF
TGTGCCAGCAGTCCCGGTACAGCATTGAACACTGAAGCTTTCTTT
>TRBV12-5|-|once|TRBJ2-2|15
CASGWGHSNTGELFF
TGTGCTAGTGGTTGGGGCCACTCGAACACCGGGGAGCTGTTTTTT
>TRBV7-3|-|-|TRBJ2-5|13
CASGRGDQETQYF
TGTGCCAGCGGGAGGGGGGACCAAGAGACCCAGTACTTC
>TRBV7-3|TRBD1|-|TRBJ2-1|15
CASSRTGGPNNEQFF
TGTGCCAGCAGCCGAACAGGGGGCCCAAACAATGAGCAGTTCTTC
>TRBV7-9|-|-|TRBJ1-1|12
CASSPGDTEAFF
TGTGCCAGCAGCCCCGGGGACACTGAAGCTTTCTTT
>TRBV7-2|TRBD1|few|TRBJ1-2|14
CASSLTGGPYGYTF
TGTGCCAGCAGCTTAACAGGGGGTCCCTATGGCTACACCTTC
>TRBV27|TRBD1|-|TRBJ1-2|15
CASSSMDRGLYGYTF
TGTGCCAGCAGTTCGATGGACAGGGGACTCTATGGCTACACCTTC
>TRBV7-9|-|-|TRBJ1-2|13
CASSNREGYGYTF
TGTGCCAGCAGCAACAGGGAGGGCTATGGCTACACCTTC
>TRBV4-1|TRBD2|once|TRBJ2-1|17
CASSQTRTSGLYNEQFF
TGCGCCAGCAGCCAGACCCGGACTAGCGGACTTTACAATGAGCAGTTCTTC
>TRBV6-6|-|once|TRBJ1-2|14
CATHLPETAYGYTF
TGTGCCACCCACCTGCCTGAGACAGCCTATGGCTACACCTTC
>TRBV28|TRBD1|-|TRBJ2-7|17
CASSHSTGYWGSYEQYF
TGTGCCAGCAGTCATTCGACAGGGTATTGGGGCTCCTACGAGCAGTACTTC
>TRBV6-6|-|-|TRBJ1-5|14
CASSAGSGNQPQHF
TGTGCCAGCAGCGCAGGGTCGGGTAATCAGCCCCAGCATTTT
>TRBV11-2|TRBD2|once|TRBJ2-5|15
CASSLTGGVQETQYF
TGTGCCAGCAGCTTAACGGGGGGGGTCCAAGAGACCCAGTACTTC
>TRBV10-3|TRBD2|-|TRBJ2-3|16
CAISGRTSVGTDTQYF
TGTGCCATCAGTGGACGGACTAGCGTGGGCACAGATACGCAGTATTTT
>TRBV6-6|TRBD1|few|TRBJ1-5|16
CASRLRGQGSGQPQHF
TGTGCCAGCAGGCTACGGGGACAGGGATCGGGTCAGCCCCAGCATTTT
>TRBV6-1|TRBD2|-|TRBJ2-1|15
CASSGERGGPSEQFF
TGTGCCAGCAGTGGGGAGCGGGGGGGCCCTAGTGAGCAGTTCTTC
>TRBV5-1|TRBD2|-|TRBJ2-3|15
CASSPPTSRPDTQYF
TGCGCCAGCAGTCCTCCGACTAGCCGCCCTGATACGCAGTATTTT
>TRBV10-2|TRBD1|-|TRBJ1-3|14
CASGDRDNGNTIYF
TGCGCCAGTGGGGACAGGGATAACGGAAACACCATATATTTT
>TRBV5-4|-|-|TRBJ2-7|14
CASSFRSDNYEQYF
TGTGCCAGCAGCTTCCGAAGTGACAACTACGAGCAGTACTTC
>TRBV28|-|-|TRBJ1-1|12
CASQAAGRGAFF
TGTGCCAGCCAAGCGGCAGGGCGGGGAGCTTTCTTT
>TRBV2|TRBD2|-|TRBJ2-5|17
CASSNPGTSVNEETQYF
TGTGCCAGCAGCAACCCCGGGACTAGCGTGAATGAAGAGACCCAGTACTTC
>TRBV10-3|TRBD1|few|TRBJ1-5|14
CAISDGTGPGPQHF
TGTGCCATCAGTGATGGGACAGGGCCCGGACCCCAGCATTTT
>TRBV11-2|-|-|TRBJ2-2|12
CASSQESGELFF
TGTGCCAGCAGCCAAGAGTCCGGGGAGCTGTTTTTT
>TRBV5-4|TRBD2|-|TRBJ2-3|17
CASSLGSGGISTDTQYF
TGTGCCAGCAGCTTAGGTAGCGGGGGGATCAGCACAGATACGCAGTATTTT
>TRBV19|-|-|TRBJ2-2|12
CATHGGAWELFF
TGTGCCACCCACGGAGGGGCCTGGGAGCTGTTTTTT
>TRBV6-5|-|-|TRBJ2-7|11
CASSHRENRFF
TGTGCCAGCAGCCATCGCGAAAACAGGTTCTTC
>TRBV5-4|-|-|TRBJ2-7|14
CASSLGGGTYEQYF
TGTGCCAGCAGCCTCGGTGGCGGCACCTACGAGCAGTACTTC
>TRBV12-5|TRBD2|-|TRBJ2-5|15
CASGLNGLAEETQYF
TGTGCTAGTGGTTTGAATGGACTAGCGGAAGAGACCCAGTACTTC
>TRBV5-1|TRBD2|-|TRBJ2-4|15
CASSEGTSGLDIQYF
TGCGCCAGCAGCGAAGGGACTAGCGGGTTGGACATTCAGTACTTC
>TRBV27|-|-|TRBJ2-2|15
CASRASGANTGELFF
TGTGCCAGCAGGGCCTCAGGGGCGAACACCGGGGAGCTGTTTTTT
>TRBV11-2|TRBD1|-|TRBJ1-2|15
CASSLLFDRGTGYTF
TGTGCCAGCAGCTTATTGTTCGACAGGGGGACTGGCTACACCTTC